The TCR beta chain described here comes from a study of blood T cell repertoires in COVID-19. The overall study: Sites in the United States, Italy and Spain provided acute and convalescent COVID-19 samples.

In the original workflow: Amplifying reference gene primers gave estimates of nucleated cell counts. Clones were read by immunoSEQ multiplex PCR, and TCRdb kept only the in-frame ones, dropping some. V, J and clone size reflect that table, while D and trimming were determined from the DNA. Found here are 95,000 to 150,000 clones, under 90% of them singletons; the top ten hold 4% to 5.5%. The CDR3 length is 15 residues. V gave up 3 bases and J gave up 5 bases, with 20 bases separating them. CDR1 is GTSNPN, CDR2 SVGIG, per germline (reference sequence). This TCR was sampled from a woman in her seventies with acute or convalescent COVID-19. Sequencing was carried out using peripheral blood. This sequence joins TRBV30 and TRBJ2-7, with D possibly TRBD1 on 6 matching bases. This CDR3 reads CAWSHRQGFRDEQYF. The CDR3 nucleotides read TGTGCCTGGAGCCATCGGCAGGGGTTTCGGGACGAGCAGTACTTC.